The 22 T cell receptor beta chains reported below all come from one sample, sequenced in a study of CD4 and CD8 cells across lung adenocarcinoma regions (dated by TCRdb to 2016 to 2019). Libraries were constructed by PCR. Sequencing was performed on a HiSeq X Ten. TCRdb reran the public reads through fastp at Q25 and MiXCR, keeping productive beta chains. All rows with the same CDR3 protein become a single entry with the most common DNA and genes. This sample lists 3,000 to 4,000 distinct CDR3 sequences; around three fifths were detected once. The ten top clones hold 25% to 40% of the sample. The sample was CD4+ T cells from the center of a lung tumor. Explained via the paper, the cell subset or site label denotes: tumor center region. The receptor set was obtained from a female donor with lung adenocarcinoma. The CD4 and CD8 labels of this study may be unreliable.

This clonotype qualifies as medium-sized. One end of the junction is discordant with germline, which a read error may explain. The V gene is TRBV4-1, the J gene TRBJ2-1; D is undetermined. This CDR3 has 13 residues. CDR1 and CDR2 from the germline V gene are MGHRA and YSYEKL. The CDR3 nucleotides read TGCGCCAGCAGCCAAGAATTAGGAGCCACCGAATACTTC. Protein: CASSQELGATEYF.

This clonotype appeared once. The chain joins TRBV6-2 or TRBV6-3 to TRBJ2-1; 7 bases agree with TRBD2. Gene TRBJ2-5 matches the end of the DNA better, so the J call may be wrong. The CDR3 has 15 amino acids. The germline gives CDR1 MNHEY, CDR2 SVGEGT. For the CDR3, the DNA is TGTGCCAGCAGTGAAAGCGGGATGGCGGGAGAGACCCAGTACTTC. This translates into CASSESGMAGETQYF.

This CDR3 is CASSLYGSNTGELFF. CDR3 in DNA: TGTGCCAGCAGTTTGTATGGCTCGAACACCGGGGAGCTGTTTTTT. This chain connects TRBV27 to TRBJ2-2, with D unresolved. Trimming removed 3 bases at V and 0 bases at J, with 8 bases between. From germline, CDR1 is MNHEY and CDR2 SMNVEV (reference sequence). The CDR3 spans 15 residues.

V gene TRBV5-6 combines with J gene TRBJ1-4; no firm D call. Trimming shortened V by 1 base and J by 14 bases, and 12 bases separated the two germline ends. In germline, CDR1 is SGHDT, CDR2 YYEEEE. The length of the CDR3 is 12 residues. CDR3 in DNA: TGTGCCAGCAGCTTGTATGGAGCCAGGCTGTTTTTT. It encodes CASSLYGARLFF.

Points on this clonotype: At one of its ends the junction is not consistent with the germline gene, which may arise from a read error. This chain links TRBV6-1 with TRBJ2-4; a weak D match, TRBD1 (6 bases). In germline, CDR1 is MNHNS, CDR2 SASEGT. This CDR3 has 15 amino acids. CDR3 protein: CASSDLEGDKNTQYF. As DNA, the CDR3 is TGTGCCAGCAGCGACCTTGAGGGGGACAAAAACACTCAGTACTTC.

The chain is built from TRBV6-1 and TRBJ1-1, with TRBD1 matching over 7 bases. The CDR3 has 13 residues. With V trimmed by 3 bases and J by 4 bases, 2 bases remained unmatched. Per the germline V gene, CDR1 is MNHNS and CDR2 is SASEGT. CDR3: CASSEYRGTEAFF. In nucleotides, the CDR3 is TGTGCCAGCAGTGAGTACAGGGGCACTGAAGCTTTCTTT.

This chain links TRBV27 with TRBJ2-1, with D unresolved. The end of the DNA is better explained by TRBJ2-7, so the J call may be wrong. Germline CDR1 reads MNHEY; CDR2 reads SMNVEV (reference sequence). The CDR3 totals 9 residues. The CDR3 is CASLTEQYF. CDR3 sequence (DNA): TGTGCCAGCCTGACGGAGCAGTACTTC.

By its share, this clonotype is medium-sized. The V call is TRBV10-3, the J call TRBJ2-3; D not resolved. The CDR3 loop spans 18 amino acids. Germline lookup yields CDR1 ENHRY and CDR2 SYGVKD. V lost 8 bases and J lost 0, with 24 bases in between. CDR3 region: CAISANVRADISTDTQYF. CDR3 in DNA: TGTGCCATCTCTGCTAATGTTAGGGCCGATATTAGCACAGATACGCAGTATTTT.

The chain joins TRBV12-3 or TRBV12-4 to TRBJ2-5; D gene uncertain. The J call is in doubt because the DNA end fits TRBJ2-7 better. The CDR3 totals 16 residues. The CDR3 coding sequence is TGTGCCAGCAGTTTCAAATCGGACCTGAACCACTACGAGCAGTACTTC. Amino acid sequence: CASSFKSDLNHYEQYF.

In nucleotides, the CDR3 is TGCGCCAGCAGTGAGTCGGGGACTAGCGGGAGACAAGAGACCCAGTACTTC. This translates into CASSESGTSGRQETQYF. V is TRBV10-1 and J is TRBJ2-5, with 14 positions matching TRBD2. Germline lookup yields CDR1 WNHNN and CDR2 SYGVQD (reference sequence). V was clipped by 0 bases and J by 2 bases; unmatched bases: 2. The CDR3 contains 17 residues.

The CDR3 loop is CASSLTPDNEQFF. The CDR3 region has the DNA TGTGCCAGCAGCTTAACCCCTGACAATGAGCAGTTCTTC. The chain joins TRBV7-3 to TRBJ2-1, with D uncertain. Germline assignment: CDR1 SGHTA and CDR2 FQGTGA. The CDR3 covers 13 residues. V lost 0 bases to trimming and J lost 5 bases, with 5 bases between them.

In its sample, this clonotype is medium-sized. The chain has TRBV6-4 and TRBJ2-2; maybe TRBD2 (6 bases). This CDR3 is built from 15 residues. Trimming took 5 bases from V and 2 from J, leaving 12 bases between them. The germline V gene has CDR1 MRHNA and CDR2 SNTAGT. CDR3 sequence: CASSPTSSNTGELFF. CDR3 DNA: TGTGCCAGCAGTCCGACTAGTTCCAACACCGGGGAGCTGTTTTTT.

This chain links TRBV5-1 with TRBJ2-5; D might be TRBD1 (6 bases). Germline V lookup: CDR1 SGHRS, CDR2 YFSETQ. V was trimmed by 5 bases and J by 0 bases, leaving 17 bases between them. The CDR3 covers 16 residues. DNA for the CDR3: TGCGCCAGCAGACCTGACAGGTTGCTGTACCAAGAGACCCAGTACTTC. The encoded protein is CASRPDRLLYQETQYF.

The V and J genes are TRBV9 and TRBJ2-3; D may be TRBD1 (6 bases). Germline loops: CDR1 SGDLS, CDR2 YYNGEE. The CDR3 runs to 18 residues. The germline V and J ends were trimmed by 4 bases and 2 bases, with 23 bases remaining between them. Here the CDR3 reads CASSSSVNRVEDTDTQYF. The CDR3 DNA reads TGTGCCAGCAGCTCTTCAGTGAACAGGGTAGAGGACACAGATACGCAGTATTTT.

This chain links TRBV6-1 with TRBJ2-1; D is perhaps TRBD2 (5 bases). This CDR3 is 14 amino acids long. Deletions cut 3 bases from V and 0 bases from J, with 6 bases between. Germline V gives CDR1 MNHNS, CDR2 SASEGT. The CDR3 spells CASSEGSSYNEQFF. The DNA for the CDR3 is TGTGCCAGCAGTGAGGGGAGCTCCTACAATGAGCAGTTCTTC.

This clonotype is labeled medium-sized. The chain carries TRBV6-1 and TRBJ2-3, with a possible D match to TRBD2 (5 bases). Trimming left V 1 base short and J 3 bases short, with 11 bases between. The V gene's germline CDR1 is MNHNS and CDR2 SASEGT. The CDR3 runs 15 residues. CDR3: CASSEGVGGTDTQYF. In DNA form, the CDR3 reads TGTGCCAGCAGTGAAGGGGTGGGCGGGACAGATACGCAGTATTTT.

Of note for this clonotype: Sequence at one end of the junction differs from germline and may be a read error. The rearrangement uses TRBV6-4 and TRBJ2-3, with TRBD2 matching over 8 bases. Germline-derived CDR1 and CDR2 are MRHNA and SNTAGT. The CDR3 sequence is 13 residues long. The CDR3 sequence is CATSGGAKNTQYF. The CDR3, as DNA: TGTGCCACGAGCGGGGGAGCCAAAAATACGCAGTACTTT.

The CDR3 region has the DNA TGTGCCAGCAGCTTAGCGTCTTTACCCGGGACAGGGGATTACGAGCAGTTCTTC. Its protein is CASSLASLPGTGDYEQFF. The chain links TRBV11-1 to TRBJ2-3, with 10 bases aligning to TRBD1. The J call may be faulty, since TRBJ2-1 better matches the DNA end. Germline lookup yields CDR1 SGHAT and CDR2 FQDESV (reference sequence). This CDR3 has 18 residues.

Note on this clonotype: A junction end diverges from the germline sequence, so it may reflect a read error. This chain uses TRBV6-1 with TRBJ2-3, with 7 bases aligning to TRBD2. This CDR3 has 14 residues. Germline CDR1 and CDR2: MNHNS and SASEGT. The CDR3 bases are TGTGCGGGCAGTGGGGCTAGCGGCACAGAGACGCAGTATTTT. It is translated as CAGSGASGTETQYF.

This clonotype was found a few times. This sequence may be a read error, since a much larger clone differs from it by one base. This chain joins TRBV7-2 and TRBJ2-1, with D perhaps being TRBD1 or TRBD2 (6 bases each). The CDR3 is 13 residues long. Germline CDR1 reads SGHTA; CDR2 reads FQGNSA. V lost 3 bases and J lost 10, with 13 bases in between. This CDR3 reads CASSFGGSYEQFF. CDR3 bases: TGTGCCAGCAGCTTCGGGGGCTCCTACGAGCAGTTCTTC. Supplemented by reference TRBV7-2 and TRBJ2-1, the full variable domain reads GAGVSQSPSNKVTEKGKDVELRCDPISGHTALYWYRQSLGQGLEFLIYFQGNSAPDKSGLPSDRFSAERTGGSVSTLTIQRTQQEDSAVYLCASSFGGSYEQFFGPGTRLTVL.

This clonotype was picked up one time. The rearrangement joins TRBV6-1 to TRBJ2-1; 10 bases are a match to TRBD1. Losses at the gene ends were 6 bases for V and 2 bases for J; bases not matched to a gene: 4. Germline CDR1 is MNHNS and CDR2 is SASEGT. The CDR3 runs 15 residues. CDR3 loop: CASSPGTGAYNEQFF. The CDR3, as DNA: TGTGCCAGCAGCCCCGGGACAGGGGCCTACAATGAGCAGTTCTTC.

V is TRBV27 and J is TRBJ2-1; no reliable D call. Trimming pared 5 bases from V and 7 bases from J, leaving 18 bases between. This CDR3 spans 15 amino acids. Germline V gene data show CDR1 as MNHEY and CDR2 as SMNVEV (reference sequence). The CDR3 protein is CASSVSNPKVNEQFF. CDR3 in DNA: TGTGCCAGCAGTGTCAGCAACCCAAAGGTAAATGAGCAGTTCTTC.